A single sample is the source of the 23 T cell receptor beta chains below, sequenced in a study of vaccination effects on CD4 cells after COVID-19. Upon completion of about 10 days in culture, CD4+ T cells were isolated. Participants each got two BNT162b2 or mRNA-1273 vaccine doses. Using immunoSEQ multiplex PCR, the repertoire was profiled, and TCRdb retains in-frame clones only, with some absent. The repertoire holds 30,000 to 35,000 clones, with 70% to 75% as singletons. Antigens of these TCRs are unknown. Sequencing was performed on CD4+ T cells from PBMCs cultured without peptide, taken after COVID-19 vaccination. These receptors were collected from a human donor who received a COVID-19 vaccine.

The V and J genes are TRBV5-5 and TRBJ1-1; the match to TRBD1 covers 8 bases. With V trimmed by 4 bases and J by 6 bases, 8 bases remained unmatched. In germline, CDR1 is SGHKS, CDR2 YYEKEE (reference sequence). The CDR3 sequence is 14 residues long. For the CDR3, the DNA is TGTGCCAGCAGCATGGTGACAGGGGTCGCTGAAGCTTTCTTT. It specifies CASSMVTGVAEAFF.

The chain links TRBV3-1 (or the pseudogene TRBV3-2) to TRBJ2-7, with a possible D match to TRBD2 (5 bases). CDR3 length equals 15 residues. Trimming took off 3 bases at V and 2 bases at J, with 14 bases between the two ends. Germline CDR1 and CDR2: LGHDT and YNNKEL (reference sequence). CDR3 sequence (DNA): TGTGCCAGCAGCCATACTCGCTCGGGAACCTACGAGCAGTACTTC. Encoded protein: CASSHTRSGTYEQYF.

CDR3 DNA: TGTGCCAGCAGTCCCTTGGGGGGCCCCCAAGAGACCCAGTACTTC. This sequence encodes CASSPLGGPQETQYF. The chain carries TRBV6-2 or TRBV6-3 and TRBJ2-5, with D tentatively TRBD1 or TRBD2 (6 bases each). Germline-derived CDR1 and CDR2 are MNHEY and SVGEGT. The V and J ends lost 5 bases and 1 base respectively, with 14 bases between them. The CDR3 consists of 15 residues.

The CDR3 loop is CASSLQGMNPSPLHF. CDR3 sequence (DNA): TGTGCCAGCAGCTTACAGGGTATGAACCCCTCACCCCTCCACTTT. V gene TRBV5-8 combines with J gene TRBJ1-6, with D possibly being TRBD1 (6 bases). The germline gives CDR1 SGHTS, CDR2 YDEGEE. The V end lost 2 bases, the J end lost 10 bases, and 16 bases lay between the germline ends. The CDR3 contains 15 residues.

The CDR3 nucleotides read TGTGCCAGCAGCCTACATACCAGGGGTGGGACAACTAATGAAAAACTGTTTTTT. As protein: CASSLHTRGGTTNEKLFF. The chain employs TRBV4-2 and TRBJ1-4, with D possibly TRBD1 on 6 matching bases. CDR3 size: 18 residues. V shed 4 bases and J shed 0 bases, with 18 bases lying between them. Germline V gene sequence: CDR1 LGHNA, CDR2 YNFKEQ.

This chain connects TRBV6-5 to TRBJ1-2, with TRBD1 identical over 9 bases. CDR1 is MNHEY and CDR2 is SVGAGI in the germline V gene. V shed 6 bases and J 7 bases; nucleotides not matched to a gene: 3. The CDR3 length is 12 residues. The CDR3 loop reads CASSGQGSGYTF. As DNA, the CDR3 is TGTGCCAGCAGCGGACAGGGGTCTGGCTACACCTTC.

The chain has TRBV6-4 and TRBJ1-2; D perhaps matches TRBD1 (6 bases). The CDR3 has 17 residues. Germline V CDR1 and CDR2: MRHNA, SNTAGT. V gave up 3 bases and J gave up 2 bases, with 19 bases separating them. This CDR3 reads CASSEIGGNGGNYGYTF. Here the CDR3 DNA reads TGTGCCAGCAGTGAGATTGGGGGTAACGGGGGCAACTATGGCTACACCTTC.

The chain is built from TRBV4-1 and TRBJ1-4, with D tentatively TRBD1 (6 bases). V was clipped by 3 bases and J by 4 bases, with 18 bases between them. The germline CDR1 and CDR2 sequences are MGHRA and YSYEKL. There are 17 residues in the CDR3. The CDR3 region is CASSQGRSGDRNEKLFF. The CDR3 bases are TGCGCCAGCAGCCAGGGCCGTTCAGGGGACCGTAATGAAAAACTGTTTTTT.

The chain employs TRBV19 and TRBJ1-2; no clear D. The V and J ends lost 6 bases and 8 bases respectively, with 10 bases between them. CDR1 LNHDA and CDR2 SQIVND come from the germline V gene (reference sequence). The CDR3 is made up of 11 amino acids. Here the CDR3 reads CASSARLGYTF. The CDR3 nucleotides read TGTGCCAGTAGCGCCCGTTTAGGCTACACCTTC.

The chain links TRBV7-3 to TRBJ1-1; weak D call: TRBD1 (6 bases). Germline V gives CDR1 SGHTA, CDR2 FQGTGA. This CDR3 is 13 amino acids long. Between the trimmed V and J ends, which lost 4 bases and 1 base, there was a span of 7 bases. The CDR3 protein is CASSWGQNTEAFF. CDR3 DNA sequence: TGTGCCAGCAGCTGGGGACAGAACACTGAAGCTTTCTTT.

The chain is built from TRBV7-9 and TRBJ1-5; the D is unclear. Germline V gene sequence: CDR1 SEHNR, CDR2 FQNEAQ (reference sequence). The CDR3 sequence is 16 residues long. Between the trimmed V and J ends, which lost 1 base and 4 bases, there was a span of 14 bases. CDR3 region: CASSLGVSGRNQPQHF. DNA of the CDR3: TGTGCCAGCAGCTTAGGCGTTAGCGGTCGTAATCAGCCCCAGCATTTT.

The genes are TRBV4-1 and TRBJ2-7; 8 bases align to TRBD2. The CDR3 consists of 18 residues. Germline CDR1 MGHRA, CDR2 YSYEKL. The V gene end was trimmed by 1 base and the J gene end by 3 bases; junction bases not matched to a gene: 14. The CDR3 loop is CASSQGLSVATSDYEQYF. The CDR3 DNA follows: TGCGCCAGCAGCCAAGGCTTAAGCGTCGCGACTAGCGACTACGAGCAGTACTTC.

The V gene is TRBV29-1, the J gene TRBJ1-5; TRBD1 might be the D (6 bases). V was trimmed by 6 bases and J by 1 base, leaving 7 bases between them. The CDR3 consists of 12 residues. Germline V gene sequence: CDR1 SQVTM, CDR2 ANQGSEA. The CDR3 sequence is CSVQGSNQPQHF. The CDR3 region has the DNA TGCAGCGTCCAGGGGAGCAATCAGCCCCAGCATTTT.

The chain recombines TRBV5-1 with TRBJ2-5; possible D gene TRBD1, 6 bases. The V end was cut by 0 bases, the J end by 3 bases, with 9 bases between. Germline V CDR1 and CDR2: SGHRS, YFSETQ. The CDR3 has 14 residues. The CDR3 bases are TGCGCCAGCAGCTTGGGGCCAGGGGAAGAGACCCAGTACTTC. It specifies CASSLGPGEETQYF.

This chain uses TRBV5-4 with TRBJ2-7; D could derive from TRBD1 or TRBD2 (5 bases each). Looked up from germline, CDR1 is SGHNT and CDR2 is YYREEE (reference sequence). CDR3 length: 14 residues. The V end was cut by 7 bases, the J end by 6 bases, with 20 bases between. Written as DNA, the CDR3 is TGTGCCAGCTCCCCCGGGACGCGTTCTTCCGAGCAGTACTTC. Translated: CASSPGTRSSEQYF.

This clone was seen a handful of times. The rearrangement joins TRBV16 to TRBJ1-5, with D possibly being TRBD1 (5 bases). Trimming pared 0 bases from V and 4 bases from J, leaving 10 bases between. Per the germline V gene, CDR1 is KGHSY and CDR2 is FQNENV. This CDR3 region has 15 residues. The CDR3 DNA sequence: TGTGCCAGCAGCCAATCAGGGAGGGGTAATCAGCCCCAGCATTTT. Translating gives CASSQSGRGNQPQHF.

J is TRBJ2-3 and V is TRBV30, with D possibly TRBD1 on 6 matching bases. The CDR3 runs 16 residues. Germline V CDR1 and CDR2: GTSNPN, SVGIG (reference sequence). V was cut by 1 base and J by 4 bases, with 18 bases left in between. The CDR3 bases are TGTGCCTGGAGTGGTTTAGGGGGAGCCTACGCAGATACGCAGTATTTT. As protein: CAWSGLGGAYADTQYF. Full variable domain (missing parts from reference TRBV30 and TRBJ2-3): SQTIHQWPATLVQPVGSPLSLECTVEGTSNPNLYWYRQAAGRGLQLLFYSVGIGQISSEVPQNLSASRPQDRQFILSSKKLLLSDSGFYLCAWSGLGGAYADTQYFGPGTRLTVL.

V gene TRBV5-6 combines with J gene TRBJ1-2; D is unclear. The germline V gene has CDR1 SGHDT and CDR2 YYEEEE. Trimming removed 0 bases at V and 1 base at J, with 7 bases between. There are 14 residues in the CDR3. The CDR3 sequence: CASSLGSVNYGYTF. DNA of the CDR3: TGTGCCAGCAGCTTGGGGTCAGTTAACTATGGCTACACCTTC.

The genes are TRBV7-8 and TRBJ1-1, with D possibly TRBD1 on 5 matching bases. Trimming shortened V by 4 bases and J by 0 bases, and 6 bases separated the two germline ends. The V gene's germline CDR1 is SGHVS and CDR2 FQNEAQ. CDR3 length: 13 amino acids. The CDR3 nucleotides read TGTGCCAGCAGCTCGGACATGAACACTGAAGCTTTCTTT. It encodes CASSSDMNTEAFF.

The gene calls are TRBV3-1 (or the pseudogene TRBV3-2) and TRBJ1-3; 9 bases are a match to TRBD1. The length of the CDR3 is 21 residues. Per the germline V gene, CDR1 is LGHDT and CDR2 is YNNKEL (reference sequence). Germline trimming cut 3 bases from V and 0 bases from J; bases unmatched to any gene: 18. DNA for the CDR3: TGTGCCAGCAGCCACCAATATCGAGCGGGACAGGGCATCAGCTCTGGAAACACCATATATTTT. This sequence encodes CASSHQYRAGQGISSGNTIYF.

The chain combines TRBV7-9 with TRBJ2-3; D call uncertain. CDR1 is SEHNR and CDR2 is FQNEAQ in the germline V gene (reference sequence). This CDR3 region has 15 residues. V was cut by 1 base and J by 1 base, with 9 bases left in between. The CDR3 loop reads CASSLGTFGTDTQYF. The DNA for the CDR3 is TGTGCCAGCAGCTTAGGGACCTTCGGCACAGATACGCAGTATTTT. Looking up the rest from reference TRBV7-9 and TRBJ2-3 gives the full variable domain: DTGVSQNPRHKITKRGQNVTFRCDPISEHNRLYWYRQTLGQGPEFLTYFQNEAQLEKSRLLSDRFSAERPKGSFSTLEIQRTEQGDSAMYLCASSLGTFGTDTQYFGPGTRLTVL.

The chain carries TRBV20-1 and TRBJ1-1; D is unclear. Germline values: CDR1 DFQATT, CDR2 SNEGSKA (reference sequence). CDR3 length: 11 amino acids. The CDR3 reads CGVRVSFEAFF. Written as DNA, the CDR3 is TGCGGTGTACGCGTCAGCTTTGAAGCTTTCTTT.

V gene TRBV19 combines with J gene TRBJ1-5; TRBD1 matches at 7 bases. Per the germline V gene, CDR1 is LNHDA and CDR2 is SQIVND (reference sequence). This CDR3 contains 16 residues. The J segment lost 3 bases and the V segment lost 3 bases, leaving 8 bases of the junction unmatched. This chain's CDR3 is CASSIPGGVNNQPQHF. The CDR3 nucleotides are TGTGCCAGTAGTATCCCAGGGGGTGTAAACAATCAGCCCCAGCATTTT.